Each of the 8 T cell receptor beta chains below was sequenced from the same sample in a study of cytomegalovirus exposure and HLA in healthy donors. The repertoire was sequenced with immunoSEQ multiplex PCR; TCRdb's copy has only in-frame clones and lacks some. The data hold 200,000 to 250,000 clones, with 75% to 90% observed a single time. Sequencing was done on a sample of PBMCs. The source is a woman aged 18 to 35 in good health and CMV-seronegative.

In its sample, this clone was seen once. This sequence joins TRBV7-9 and TRBJ2-3; TRBD2 aligns across 9 bases. CDR1 is SEHNR, CDR2 FQNEAQ, per germline (reference sequence). V dropped 1 base and J dropped 4; count of bases not matched to a gene: 6. The CDR3 length is 16 residues. The CDR3 DNA reads TGTGCCAGCAGCTTAGGGGGGACTAGCATCGCAGATACGCAGTATTTT. Encoded protein: CASSLGGTSIADTQYF.

The V gene is TRBV30, the J gene TRBJ1-2, with 9 bases that match TRBD1. Germline CDR1 is GTSNPN and CDR2 is SVGIG (reference sequence). J lost 4 bases, V lost 3 bases, and 9 bases had no gene match. The CDR3 runs to 15 residues. The CDR3 spells CAWSAGQGNIYGYTF. The CDR3 DNA is TGTGCCTGGAGCGCGGGACAGGGCAATATCTATGGCTACACCTTC.

J is TRBJ2-1 and V is TRBV4-2, with D unresolved. The CDR3 runs 13 residues. Germline V gene sequence: CDR1 LGHNA, CDR2 YNFKEQ. V dropped 2 bases and J dropped 10 bases, with 12 bases sitting between them. The CDR3, as DNA: TGTGCCAGCAGCCAAAGACGAATGAGCGAGCAGTTCTTC. It codes for CASSQRRMSEQFF.

The rearrangement joins TRBV5-6 to TRBJ1-2; no clear D gene. Germline V gene sequence: CDR1 SGHDT, CDR2 YYEEEE. V lost 3 bases, J lost 2 bases, and 8 bases lay in between. The CDR3 runs 13 residues. The CDR3 bases are TGTGCCAGCAGCTGGTACCCCAACTATGGCTACACCTTC. Protein sequence: CASSWYPNYGYTF.

This chain uses TRBV9 with TRBJ2-3; TRBD1 matches at 7 bases. V was clipped by 4 bases and J by 3 bases; unmatched bases: 5. The CDR3 contains 14 residues. Per germline, CDR1 SGDLS and CDR2 YYNGEE. This CDR3 reads CASSPRQGTDTQYF. In nucleotides, the CDR3 is TGTGCCAGCAGCCCCCGACAGGGAACAGATACGCAGTATTTT. Looking up the rest from reference TRBV9 and TRBJ2-3 gives the full variable domain: DSGVTQTPKHLITATGQRVTLRCSPRSGDLSVYWYQQSLDQGLQFLIQYYNGEERAKGNILERFSAQQFPDLHSELNLSSLELGDSALYFCASSPRQGTDTQYFGPGTRLTVL.

This chain uses TRBV28 with TRBJ2-7, with D perhaps TRBD2 (5 bases). The V and J ends lost 1 base and 7 bases respectively, with 11 bases between them. CDR3 length equals 13 residues. The V gene's germline CDR1 is MDHEN and CDR2 SYDVKM. The CDR3 DNA sequence: TGTGCCAGCAGTTTATTCCGTAGCGTGGAGCAGTACTTC. This codes for CASSLFRSVEQYF. The full variable domain, with the rest looked up from reference TRBV28 and TRBJ2-7, is DVKVTQSSRYLVKRTGEKVFLECVQDMDHENMFWYRQDPGLGLRLIYFSYDVKMKEKGDIPEGYSVSREKKERFSLILESASTNQTSMYLCASSLFRSVEQYFGPGTRLTVT.

This clone was picked up a small number of times. V gene TRBV25-1 combines with J gene TRBJ2-7; D gene uncertain. Trimming took 3 bases from V and 0 from J, leaving 12 bases between them. Germline V gene data show CDR1 as MGHDK and CDR2 as SYGVNS. The CDR3 sequence is 15 residues long. CDR3 region: CASSDGGRHSYEQYF. In DNA form, the CDR3 reads TGTGCCAGCAGTGACGGCGGCAGACACTCCTACGAGCAGTACTTC.

This clone was detected a few times. CDR3 sequence (DNA): TGCGCCAGCAGCCTAACCTACCGTACTGGGACTAGCGGGGCATACGAGCAGTACTTC. Translation: CASSLTYRTGTSGAYEQYF. The V and J genes are TRBV5-1 and TRBJ2-7, with 13 positions matching TRBD2. Trimming took 4 bases from V and 4 from J; bases not matched to a gene: 17. The CDR3 runs 19 residues. The germline gives CDR1 SGHRS, CDR2 YFSETQ.